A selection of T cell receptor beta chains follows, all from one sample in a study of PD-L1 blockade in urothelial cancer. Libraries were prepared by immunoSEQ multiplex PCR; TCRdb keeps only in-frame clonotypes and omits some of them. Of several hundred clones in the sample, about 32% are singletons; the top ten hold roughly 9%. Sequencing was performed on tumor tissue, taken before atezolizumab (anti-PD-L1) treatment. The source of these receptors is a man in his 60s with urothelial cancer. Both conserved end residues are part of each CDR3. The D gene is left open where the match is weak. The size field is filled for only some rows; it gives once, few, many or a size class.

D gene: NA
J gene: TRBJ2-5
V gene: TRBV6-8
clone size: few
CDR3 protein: CASSARLQETQYF
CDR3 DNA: TGTGCCAGCAGTGCGAGACTACAAGAGACCCAGTACTTC

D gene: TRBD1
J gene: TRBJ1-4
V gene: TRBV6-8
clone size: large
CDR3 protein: CASGPGTGEPTNEKLFF
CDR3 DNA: TGTGCCAGCGGACCCGGGACAGGGGAGCCAACTAATGAAAAACTGTTTTTT

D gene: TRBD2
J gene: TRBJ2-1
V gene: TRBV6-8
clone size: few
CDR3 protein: CASSYRTSGRRNEQFF
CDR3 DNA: TGTGCCAGCAGTTACCGGACTAGCGGGAGAAGAAATGAGCAGTTCTTC

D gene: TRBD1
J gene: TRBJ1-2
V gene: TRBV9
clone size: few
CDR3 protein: CASSSGTVAGYTF
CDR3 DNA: TGTGCCAGCAGCTCCGGGACAGTGGCCGGCTACACCTTC

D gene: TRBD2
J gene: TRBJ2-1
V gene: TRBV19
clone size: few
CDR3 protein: CASSMTSGRLGNEQFF
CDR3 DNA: TGTGCCAGTAGTATGACTAGCGGGAGGCTGGGAAATGAGCAGTTCTTC

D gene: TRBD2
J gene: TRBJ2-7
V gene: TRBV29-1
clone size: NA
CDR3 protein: CSVGTSGAYEQYF
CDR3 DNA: TGCAGCGTAGGGACTAGTGGGGCCTACGAGCAGTACTTC

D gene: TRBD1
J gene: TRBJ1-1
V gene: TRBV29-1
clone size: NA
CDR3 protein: CSGGTGATEAFF
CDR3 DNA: TGCAGCGGAGGGACAGGGGCCACTGAAGCTTTCTTT

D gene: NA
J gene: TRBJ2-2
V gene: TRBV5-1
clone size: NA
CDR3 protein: CASSWRGPNTGELFF
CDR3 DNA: TGCGCCAGCAGCTGGAGGGGGCCGAACACCGGGGAGCTGTTTTTT

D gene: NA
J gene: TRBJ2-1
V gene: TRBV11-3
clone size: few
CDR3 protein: CASSLSAGSSYNEQFF
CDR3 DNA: TGTGCCAGCAGCTTATCGGCGGGATCGTCCTACAATGAGCAGTTCTTC

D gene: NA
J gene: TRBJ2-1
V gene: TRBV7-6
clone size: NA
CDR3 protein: CASSLGASRDNEQFF
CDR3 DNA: TGTGCCAGCAGCTTGGGCGCTAGCCGGGACAATGAGCAGTTCTTC

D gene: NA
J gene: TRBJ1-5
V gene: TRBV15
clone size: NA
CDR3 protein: CATSRDREGQPQHF
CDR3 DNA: TGTGCCACCAGCAGAGATCGGGAAGGCCAGCCCCAGCATTTT

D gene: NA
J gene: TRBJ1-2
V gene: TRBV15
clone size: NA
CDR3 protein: CATSREGGDYGYTF
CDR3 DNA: TGTGCCACCAGCAGAGAAGGGGGGGACTATGGCTACACCTTC

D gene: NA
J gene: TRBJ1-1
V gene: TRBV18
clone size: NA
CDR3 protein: CASSLQGINTEAFF
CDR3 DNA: TGTGCCAGCTCTCTACAGGGAATCAACACTGAAGCTTTCTTT

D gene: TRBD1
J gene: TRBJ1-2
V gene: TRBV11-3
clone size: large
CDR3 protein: CASSLGQGEGGYTF
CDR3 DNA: TGTGCCAGCAGCCTGGGACAGGGAGAGGGTGGCTACACCTTC

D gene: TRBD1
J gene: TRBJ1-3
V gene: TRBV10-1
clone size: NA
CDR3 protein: CASAQLTRDRGGNTIYF
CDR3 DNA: TGCGCCAGCGCCCAGCTTACCCGGGACAGGGGTGGAAACACCATATATTTT

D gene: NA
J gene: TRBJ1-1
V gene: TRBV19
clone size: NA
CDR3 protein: CASSIERGVTEAFF
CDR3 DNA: TGTGCCAGTAGTATAGAGAGAGGGGTCACTGAAGCTTTCTTT

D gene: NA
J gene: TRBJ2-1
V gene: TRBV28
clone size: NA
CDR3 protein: CASSLGADYNEQFF
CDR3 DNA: TGTGCCAGCAGCCTAGGGGCAGATTACAATGAGCAGTTCTTC

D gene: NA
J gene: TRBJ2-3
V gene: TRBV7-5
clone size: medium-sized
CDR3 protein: CASSLAERISTDTQYF
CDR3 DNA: TGTGCCAGCAGCTTAGCAGAGCGCATTAGCACAGATACGCAGTATTTT

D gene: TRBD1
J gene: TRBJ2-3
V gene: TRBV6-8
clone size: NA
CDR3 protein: CASSWTGISTDTQYF
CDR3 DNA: TGTGCCAGCAGCTGGACAGGGATTAGCACAGATACGCAGTATTTT

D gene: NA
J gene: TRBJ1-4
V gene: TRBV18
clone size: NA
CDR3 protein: CASSPRHSATNEKLFF
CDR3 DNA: TGTGCCAGCTCACCAAGACATTCAGCAACTAATGAAAAACTGTTTTTT

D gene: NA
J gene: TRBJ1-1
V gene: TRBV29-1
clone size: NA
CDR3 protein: CSVAPNAGGTEAFF
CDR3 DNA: TGCAGCGTTGCCCCGAACGCCGGGGGCACTGAAGCTTTCTTT

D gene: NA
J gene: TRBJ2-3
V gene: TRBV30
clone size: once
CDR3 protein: CAWSVRRADTQYF
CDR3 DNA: TGTGCCTGGAGTGTAAGAAGAGCAGATACGCAGTATTTT

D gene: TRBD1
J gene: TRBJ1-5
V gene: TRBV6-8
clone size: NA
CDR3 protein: CASSYLLGTGNQPQHF
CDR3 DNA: TGTGCCAGCAGTTACCTTCTGGGGACAGGAAATCAGCCCCAGCATTTT

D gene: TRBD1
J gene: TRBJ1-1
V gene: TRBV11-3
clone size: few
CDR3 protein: CASSPQGAMNTEAFF
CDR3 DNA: TGTGCCAGCAGCCCGCAGGGGGCGATGAACACTGAAGCTTTCTTT

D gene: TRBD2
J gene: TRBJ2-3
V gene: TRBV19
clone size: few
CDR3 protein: CASSRAGGTDTQYF
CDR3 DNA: TGTGCCAGTAGTAGGGCGGGAGGCACAGATACGCAGTATTTT

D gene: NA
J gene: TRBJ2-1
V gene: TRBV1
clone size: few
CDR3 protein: CASSPGGTRINNEQFF
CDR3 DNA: TGCGCCAGCAGCCCCGGGGGGACAAGAATTAACAATGAGCAGTTCTTC